Reported below is one T cell receptor (beta chain). Its antigen is still unknown. The entry originates in a study of shared clonotypes between healthy human individuals. Study in general: The donors, a couple of women and a few men, were aged 18 to 49.

The study's findings and limits: Across subsets, estimated richness was generally greater for naive than for memory populations. Despite large depth, rarefaction showed incomplete sorted-subset sequencing.

The V gene's germline CDR1 is SEHNR and CDR2 FQNEAQ (reference sequence). Between the trimmed V and J ends, which lost 3 bases and 4 bases, there was a span of 8 bases. The CDR3 extends over 13 amino acids. Naive CD8 cells, CD45RO-negative and positively selected for CCR7, excluded terminally differentiated effector memory CD45RA+ cells. Over several immunoSEQ plates, each subset's genomic DNA was distributed in even portions. The assay was immunoSEQ multiplex PCR, and TCRdb's table has in-frame clones only and misses some. Of around 700,000 clones in the sample, about 90% were seen once. This clonotype was sampled from a man aged 30 to 45 in good health. Sequencing was carried out using naive CD8+ T cells sorted from blood. The chain is built from TRBV7-9 and TRBJ2-3; D may be TRBD1 (6 bases). This CDR3 is CASSFRGPDTQYF. CDR3 sequence (DNA): TGTGCCAGCAGCTTCAGGGGTCCAGATACGCAGTATTTT.